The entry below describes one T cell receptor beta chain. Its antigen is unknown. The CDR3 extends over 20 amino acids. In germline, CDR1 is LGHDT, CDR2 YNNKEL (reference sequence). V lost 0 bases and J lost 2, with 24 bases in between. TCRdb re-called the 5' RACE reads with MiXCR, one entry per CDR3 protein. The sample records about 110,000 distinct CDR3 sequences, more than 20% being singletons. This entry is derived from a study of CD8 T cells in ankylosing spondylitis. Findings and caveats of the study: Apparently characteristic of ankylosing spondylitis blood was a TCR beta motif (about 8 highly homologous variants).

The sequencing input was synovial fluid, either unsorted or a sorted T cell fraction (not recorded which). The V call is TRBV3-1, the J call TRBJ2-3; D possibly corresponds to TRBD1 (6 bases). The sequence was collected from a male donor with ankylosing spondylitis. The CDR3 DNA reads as TGTGCCAGCAGCCAAGATCTACCCGACAGGCTGAACGGGGTCACAGATACGCAGTATTTT. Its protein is CASSQDLPDRLNGVTDTQYF.